A single sample is the source of the 3 T cell receptor beta chains below, sequenced in a study of a mutant IDH1 vaccine in newly diagnosed glioma. Only in-frame clones appear in the TCRdb table, and some are missing; sequencing was by immunoSEQ multiplex PCR. The sample lists 40,000 to 45,000 clones; approximately 80% were seen once. Their target antigens are unknown. Described time point: week 47, end of study. The vaccine gave 300 ug of a 20-mer mutant IDH1 peptide subcutaneously per dose. The material was PBMCs, obtained from a glioma patient whose treatment included an IDH1 peptide vaccine. All receptors derive from a man younger than 35 with glioma. Some clones in this sample may be carry-over from other donors' samples.

The table lists this clone with a count of one. The V gene is TRBV29-1, the J gene TRBJ1-2; weak D call: TRBD1 (5 bases). Trimming shortened V by 7 bases and J by 9 bases, and 21 bases separated the two germline ends. CDR1 is SQVTM and CDR2 is ANQGSEA in the germline V gene. The CDR3 sequence is 13 residues long. CDR3 protein: CSAETGVSGSYTF. DNA for the CDR3: TGCAGCGCCGAGACGGGGGTTAGTGGTAGCTACACCTTC.

The rearrangement joins TRBV6-5 to TRBJ1-5, with D possibly being TRBD1 (5 bases). This CDR3 region has 13 residues. Trimming shortened V by 4 bases and J by 5 bases, and 9 bases separated the two germline ends. Germline V gene data show CDR1 as MNHEY and CDR2 as SVGAGI. The CDR3 spells CASSLQAYQPQHF. In DNA form, the CDR3 reads TGTGCCAGCAGTTTACAGGCCTATCAGCCCCAGCATTTT.

The gene calls are TRBV4-2 and TRBJ1-1; D perhaps matches TRBD1 (5 bases). V lost 1 base, J lost 3 bases, and 12 bases lay in between. The length of the CDR3 is 15 residues. Germline CDR1 LGHNA, CDR2 YNFKEQ. The chain's CDR3 is CASSQVLTEHTEAFF. Here the CDR3 DNA reads TGTGCCAGCAGCCAAGTTCTGACAGAGCACACTGAAGCTTTCTTT.